The 14 T cell receptor beta chains below were found in one sample sequenced in a study of blood T cell repertoires in COVID-19. Repertoires were generated with immunoSEQ multiplex PCR, while TCRdb's copy carries only in-frame clones and drops some. The sample has tens of thousands of clones; about 88% are singletons. Sequenced material: peripheral blood. The receptors stem from a human donor in a cohort sampled during active COVID-19.

The V and J genes are TRBV14 and TRBJ1-1; 7 nucleotides match TRBD1. CDR3 length: 18 amino acids. Germline V gives CDR1 SGHDN, CDR2 FVKESK. V gave up 1 base and J gave up 5 bases; unmatched junction bases: 16. CDR3 sequence: CASSQGTGTVSGGTEAFF. The CDR3 DNA sequence: TGTGCCAGCAGCCAAGGGACGGGGACAGTGTCAGGAGGGACTGAAGCTTTCTTT.

The chain carries TRBV28 and TRBJ2-1; 7 bases are a match to TRBD1. V lost 6 bases to trimming and J lost 2 bases; unmatched junction nucleotides: 7. The CDR3 runs 15 residues. Germline CDR1 is MDHEN and CDR2 is SYDVKM. CDR3 bases: TGTGCCAGCAGACAAAGGGGGCCCACCTACAATGAGCAGTTCTTC. It specifies CASRQRGPTYNEQFF. Full variable domain (remainder filled in from reference TRBV28 and TRBJ2-1): DVKVTQSSRYLVKRTGEKVFLECVQDMDHENMFWYRQDPGLGLRLIYFSYDVKMKEKGDIPEGYSVSREKKERFSLILESASTNQTSMYLCASRQRGPTYNEQFFGPGTRLTVL.

The gene calls are TRBV9 and TRBJ2-7, with D maybe TRBD2 (5 bases). Trimming stripped 0 bases from V and 9 bases from J, with 16 bases between. Germline V gives CDR1 SGDLS, CDR2 YYNGEE. CDR3 length: 14 amino acids. CDR3 DNA: TGTGCCAGCAGCGTAGAGCCCGGGATGGGCGGGCAGTACTTC. Encoded protein: CASSVEPGMGGQYF.

The V and J genes are TRBV5-1 and TRBJ2-5, with TRBD2 identical over 11 bases. V shed 4 bases and J 4 bases; nucleotides not matched to a gene: 6. Germline loops: CDR1 SGHRS, CDR2 YFSETQ. The CDR3 length is 15 residues. The CDR3 DNA is TGCGCCAGCAGCCCTAGCGGGGGGCGTCGAGAGACCCAGTACTTC. This sequence encodes CASSPSGGRRETQYF.

This chain connects TRBV2 to TRBJ2-5; D is possibly TRBD2 (7 bases). This CDR3 has 13 amino acids. CDR1 SNHLY and CDR2 FYNNEI come from the germline V gene. V was clipped by 5 bases and J by 5 bases, with 12 bases between them. The DNA of the CDR3 is TGTGCCAGCAGTCGCGGGGGCCGGGAGACCCAGTACTTC. Protein: CASSRGGRETQYF.

This sequence joins TRBV7-2 and TRBJ2-3, with 14 nucleotides matching TRBD2. The length of the CDR3 is 18 residues. CDR1 SGHTA and CDR2 FQGNSA come from the germline V gene. With 5 bases clipped from V and 2 bases from J, the junction kept 9 bases outside the gene matches. In DNA, the CDR3 is TGTGCCAGCAGCGCAAGGGGGACTAGCGGGGGTAACACAGATACGCAGTATTTT. It codes for CASSARGTSGGNTDTQYF.

V usage is TRBV27 and J usage is TRBJ2-3; 9 nucleotides line up with TRBD1. CDR1 is MNHEY, CDR2 SMNVEV, per germline (reference sequence). This CDR3 region has 16 residues. V gave up 6 bases and J gave up 6 bases; unmatched junction bases: 13. CDR3 bases: TGTGCCAGCAGCTTAATGAGGGACAGGGCAGCTGATACGCAGTATTTT. Amino acids: CASSLMRDRAADTQYF.

The CDR3 DNA reads as TGTGCCAGCTCACCCCTCCCAGGGGTTTCTTTGAGTTCACCCCTCCACTTT. Encoded protein: CASSPLPGVSLSSPLHF. The genes are TRBV18 and TRBJ1-6; maybe TRBD1 (6 bases). Trimming pared 3 bases from V and 9 bases from J, leaving 21 bases between. CDR1 is KGHSH and CDR2 is LQKENI in the germline V gene. The CDR3 extends over 17 amino acids.

The CDR3: CAWSGGDGSHRGEQYF. CDR3 DNA sequence: TGTGCCTGGAGTGGAGGCGACGGGTCTCATAGGGGCGAGCAGTACTTC. V is TRBV30 and J is TRBJ2-7; the D gene is possibly TRBD1 (5 bases). The CDR3 runs 16 residues. V was clipped by 1 base and J by 6 bases, with 22 bases between them. The germline gives CDR1 GTSNPN, CDR2 SVGIG (reference sequence).

The chain links TRBV30 to TRBJ1-2, with D maybe TRBD1 (6 bases). The V gene lost 4 bases and the J gene lost 6 bases, with 27 bases spanning the gap. The CDR3 spans 17 residues. Looked up from germline, CDR1 is GTSNPN and CDR2 is SVGIG (reference sequence). CDR3 sequence (DNA): TGTGCCTGGACCCTAGGACAGAGACGCCGCCTGGACAATGGCTACACCTTC. This sequence encodes CAWTLGQRRRLDNGYTF.

The rearrangement uses TRBV3-1 (or the pseudogene TRBV3-2) and TRBJ2-3, with TRBD2 matching over 11 bases. J was trimmed by 0 bases and V by 4 bases; bases with no gene match: 9. This CDR3 is built from 18 residues. Germline CDR1 reads LGHDT; CDR2 reads YNNKEL (reference sequence). The CDR3 region is CASSPPSGGRRSTDTQYF. In nucleotides, the CDR3 is TGTGCCAGCAGCCCCCCTAGCGGGGGGAGGAGGAGCACAGATACGCAGTATTTT.

The rearrangement links TRBV4-3 to TRBJ2-7; D not certain. Looked up from germline, CDR1 is LGHNA and CDR2 is YSLEER. The CDR3 is 14 residues long. Trimming stripped 0 bases from V and 1 base from J, with 7 bases between. The CDR3 DNA sequence: TGCGCCAGCAGCCAAGACCCGGTTTCCTACGAGCAGTACTTC. Its protein product is CASSQDPVSYEQYF.

The chain is built from TRBV7-6 and TRBJ2-1; 7 nucleotides line up with TRBD1. J lost 5 bases, V lost 0 bases, and 1 base had no gene match. The CDR3 covers 14 residues. Germline CDR1 SGHVS, CDR2 FNYEAQ. In DNA, the CDR3 is TGTGCCAGCAGCTTAGCAGGGACAGACAATGAGCAGTTCTTC. Translated: CASSLAGTDNEQFF.

CDR3 DNA sequence: TGTGCCAGCAGCCCCCCTGCAGGGGGCCTTAATCAGCCCCAGCATTTT. Translation: CASSPPAGGLNQPQHF. V gene TRBV7-8 combines with J gene TRBJ1-5; 8 bases align to TRBD1. CDR1 SGHVS and CDR2 FQNEAQ come from the germline V gene. J was trimmed by 4 bases and V by 5 bases; bases with no gene match: 10. The CDR3 runs to 16 residues.